Listed here is a single T cell receptor (beta chain). Its antigen is unidentified. The CDR3 runs to 20 residues. Trimming removed 0 bases at V and 2 bases at J, with 24 bases between. The germline CDR1 and CDR2 sequences are MGHRA and YSYEKL. This specimen belongs to a study of regulatory and conventional T cells in RAG deficiency. The study, taken as a whole, reports: Patient subsets had shorter CDR3s; Omenn Treg-Tconv overlap exceeded 75%. Treg unique TCR beta sequences were about 100-fold fewer in Omenn syndrome and CID/AS patients than controls.

The assay was immunoSEQ multiplex PCR, and TCRdb's table has in-frame clones only and misses some. The table lists 30,000 to 40,000 clones, 89% of them singletons. These data were likewise used in another study, on regulatory T cells. From that second work: The primer mix had 52 TRBV and 13 TRBJ primers.

The genes are TRBV4-1 and TRBJ2-3, with D possibly TRBD2 on 7 matching bases. This clonotype was obtained from a human donor in good health. Material: CD8+ T cells sorted from blood. CDR3 DNA sequence: TGCGCCAGCAGCCAAGATATGGGGCGGGGGCGAACCAGTTTCACAGATACGCAGTATTTT. It encodes CASSQDMGRGRTSFTDTQYF.